The 26 T cell receptor beta chains listed next were all sequenced from one sample in a study of cytomegalovirus exposure and HLA in healthy donors. It was with 60 Vbeta and 13 Jbeta primers that the PCR ran. Sequencing was performed with immunoSEQ multiplex PCR; in TCRdb, only in-frame clones are kept and a portion is missing. Here the sample spans about 130,000 clones, about 10% being singletons. The material sequenced was PBMCs. The receptors stem from a woman aged 18-29 years in good health and CMV-seropositive.

This clone turned up a few times. The V call is TRBV18, the J call TRBJ2-5; 9 nucleotides match TRBD1. Germline CDR1 is KGHSH and CDR2 is LQKENI. The CDR3 contains 16 residues. V lost 8 bases and J lost 6; bases outside the gene matches: 16. The CDR3 bases are TGTGCCAGCCTCCCCTCCGGGACAGGGTTAATGAAGACCCAGTACTTC. It encodes CASLPSGTGLMKTQYF.

This clone was picked up a small number of times. This chain uses TRBV5-6 with TRBJ2-1, with 7 bases fitting TRBD1. The CDR3 is 14 amino acids. V shed 6 bases, J shed 4 bases, and the junction held 7 bases outside the gene matches. CDR1 SGHDT and CDR2 YYEEEE come from the germline V gene. The DNA of the CDR3 is TGTGCCAGCATTGGGACAGTAACGTACAATGAGCAGTTCTTC. It translates to CASIGTVTYNEQFF. Drawing the rest from reference TRBV5-6 and TRBJ2-1, the complete variable domain is DAGVTQSPTHLIKTRGQQVTLRCSPKSGHDTVSWYQQALGQGPQFIFQYYEEEERQRGNFPDRFSGHQFPNYSSELNVNALLLGDSALYLCASIGTVTYNEQFFGPGTRLTVL.

This clone was seen only a few times. The junction departs from germline at one end; a sequencing error may be responsible. The chain combines TRBV5-4 with TRBJ1-2, with 7 bases lining up with TRBD1. CDR1 and CDR2 from the germline V gene are SGHNT and YYREEE (reference sequence). The CDR3 is 11 amino acids. CDR3 coding DNA: TGTGCCAGCAGCGAGAACAGGGGTCTCTTCTTC. It translates to CASSENRGLFF. The full variable domain, completed using reference TRBV5-4 and TRBJ1-2, is ETGVTQSPTHLIKTRGQQVTLRCSSQSGHNTVSWYQQALGQGPQFIFQYYREEENGRGNFPPRFSGLQFPNYSSELNVNALELDDSALYLCASSENRGLFFGSGTRLTVV.

A few counts support this clone. The gene calls are TRBV29-1 and TRBJ2-7; 8 bases are a match to TRBD2. The CDR3 covers 13 residues. In germline, CDR1 is SQVTM, CDR2 ANQGSEA. The V gene end was trimmed by 3 bases and the J gene end by 4 bases; junction bases not matched to a gene: 5. The CDR3 here is CSVDGGGSYEQYF. CDR3 nucleotide sequence: TGCAGCGTTGACGGCGGGGGGAGTTACGAGCAGTACTTC.

V and J are TRBV5-1 and TRBJ2-1, with 8 bases identical to TRBD2. The CDR3 has 15 residues. V lost 5 bases, J lost 2 bases, and 6 bases stayed unmatched. Germline V gene lookup returns CDR1 SGHRS and CDR2 YFSETQ. The CDR3 nucleotides read TGCGCCAGCAGACAAGCGGGAGAAGCCTACAATGAGCAGTTCTTC. Amino acid sequence: CASRQAGEAYNEQFF.

V usage is TRBV11-2 and J usage is TRBJ1-2; 8 nucleotides line up with TRBD1. This CDR3 is 14 amino acids long. CDR1 and CDR2 from the germline V gene are SGHAT and FQNNGV. The V segment lost 1 base and the J segment 8 bases; nucleotides outside the gene matches: 6. CDR3 coding DNA: TGTGCCAGCAGCTTAGCAGGGGGCAGTTCGGGCTACACCTTC. This encodes CASSLAGGSSGYTF.

This clone was seen more than once but under ten times. This sequence joins TRBV10-1 and TRBJ1-3, with D perhaps matching TRBD1 (6 bases). CDR3 length: 17 amino acids. Germline lookup yields CDR1 WNHNN and CDR2 SYGVQD (reference sequence). V lost 10 bases and J 0 bases, leaving 22 bases between the germline ends. CDR3 nucleotide sequence: TGCGCCAACCGCAGGGACAACTTGGCCAGCTCTGGAAACACCATATATTTT. Protein product: CANRRDNLASSGNTIYF.

This clone was seen a handful of times. This chain joins TRBV29-1 and TRBJ2-3, with a weak D call TRBD2 (6 bases). Germline CDR1 SQVTM, CDR2 ANQGSEA. CDR3 size: 13 residues. The V and J ends lost 4 bases and 2 bases respectively, with 10 bases between them. The CDR3 spells CSVGRENTDTQYF. The CDR3 coding sequence is TGCAGCGTTGGCCGGGAGAACACAGATACGCAGTATTTT.

This chain joins TRBV20-1 and TRBJ1-2; D is uncertain. The germline CDR1 and CDR2 sequences are DFQATT and SNEGSKA (reference sequence). The V end lost 6 bases, the J end lost 7 bases, and 12 bases lay between the germline ends. The CDR3 is 11 amino acids. The CDR3 loop is CSAQSAAGYTF. The CDR3 region has the DNA TGCAGTGCCCAGAGCGCAGCTGGCTACACCTTC.

This clone has only a few counts. The J gene is TRBJ2-3, the V gene TRBV2; D gene unclear. CDR1 SNHLY and CDR2 FYNNEI come from the germline V gene. The ends were cut back, 6 bases at V and 2 bases at J, with 6 bases in the middle. This CDR3 is built from 12 residues. The CDR3 DNA follows: TGTGCCAGCAGCCTCCTCACAGATACGCAGTATTTT. The encoded protein is CASSLLTDTQYF. Supplemented by reference TRBV2 and TRBJ2-3, the full variable domain reads EPEVTQTPSHQVTQMGQEVILRCVPISNHLYFYWYRQILGQKVEFLVSFYNNEISEKSEIFDDQFSVERPDGSNFTLKIRSTKLEDSAMYFCASSLLTDTQYFGPGTRLTVL.

The chain links TRBV30 to TRBJ2-7; 7 positions agree with TRBD2. There are 14 residues in the CDR3. The junction had 11 bases not matched to a gene; V was cut back by 4 bases and J by 5 bases. CDR1 is GTSNPN, CDR2 SVGIG, per germline (reference sequence). This chain's CDR3 is CAWIGRELLDEQYF. Written as DNA, the CDR3 is TGTGCCTGGATAGGGCGGGAGCTTCTAGACGAGCAGTACTTC.

The gene calls are TRBV11-2 and TRBJ2-1, with D unclear. This CDR3 has 15 residues. V shed 7 bases and J shed 0 bases, with 13 bases lying between them. CDR1 and CDR2 (germline): SGHAT, FQNNGV. As DNA, the CDR3 is TGTGCCAGCACCCCACCGGGTAGCTCCTACAATGAGCAGTTCTTC. Protein product: CASTPPGSSYNEQFF.

The chain joins TRBV5-1 to TRBJ2-1, with TRBD2 matching 9 bases. Germline trimming cut 4 bases from V and 3 bases from J; bases unmatched to any gene: 8. Germline lookup yields CDR1 SGHRS and CDR2 YFSETQ. The CDR3 totals 16 residues. CDR3 sequence (DNA): TGCGCCAGCAGCCCCCTGGCTAGCGGGATCTACAATGAGCAGTTCTTC. As protein: CASSPLASGIYNEQFF.

This clone came up a few times. The chain joins TRBV5-6 to TRBJ1-1, with 7 nucleotides matching TRBD1. Trimming removed 4 bases from V and 11 bases from J; junction bases left unmatched: 8. CDR1 is SGHDT and CDR2 is YYEEEE in the germline V gene. The CDR3 runs 12 residues. This chain's CDR3 is CASSPKGRGAFF. The CDR3 nucleotides are TGTGCCAGCAGCCCGAAGGGCAGGGGGGCTTTCTTT.

The chain joins TRBV18 to TRBJ1-5, with D possibly TRBD1 on 5 matching bases. The ends were cut back, 2 bases at V and 6 bases at J, with 11 bases in the middle. The CDR3 extends over 14 amino acids. From germline, CDR1 is KGHSH and CDR2 LQKENI. CDR3: CASSPAQGFQPQHF. The CDR3 DNA reads TGTGCCAGCTCACCAGCCCAGGGATTTCAGCCCCAGCATTTT.

V usage is TRBV11-3 and J usage is TRBJ1-5; unclear D gene. This CDR3 is 15 amino acids long. With 5 bases removed from V and 0 bases from J, the gap between germline ends came to 11 bases. Germline V gives CDR1 SGHNT, CDR2 YENEEA. The CDR3 bases are TGTGCCAGCAGCATTTCTCAGGCTAGCAATCAGCCCCAGCATTTT. Protein product: CASSISQASNQPQHF. The whole variable domain, remainder taken from reference TRBV11-3 and TRBJ1-5, is EAGVVQSPRYKIIEKKQPVAFWCNPISGHNTLYWYLQNLGQGPELLIRYENEEAVDDSQLPKDRFSAERLKGVDSTLKIQPAELGDSAVYLCASSISQASNQPQHFGDGTRLSIL.

The CDR3 DNA reads TGTGCCAGCAGCTCTGTCGTTGAGCAGTTCTTC. This gives the protein CASSSVVEQFF. V is TRBV7-8 and J is TRBJ2-1; D ambiguous. The CDR3 consists of 11 residues. Trimming shortened V by 4 bases and J by 9 bases, and 7 bases separated the two germline ends. Germline V gene sequence: CDR1 SGHVS, CDR2 FQNEAQ.

V usage is TRBV5-1 and J usage is TRBJ1-1; D gene uncertain. Germline CDR1 reads SGHRS; CDR2 reads YFSETQ. The CDR3 is made up of 16 amino acids. With 1 base removed from V and 1 base from J, the gap between germline ends came to 14 bases. In DNA form, the CDR3 reads TGCGCCAGCAGCTTGTCTTTTGGAGCTTCGAACACTGAAGCTTTCTTT. This sequence encodes CASSLSFGASNTEAFF.

This clone was detected a few times. The chain is built from TRBV5-1 and TRBJ2-2; 7 bases fit TRBD2. J lost 1 base, V lost 1 base, and 7 bases had no gene match. CDR1 is SGHRS, CDR2 YFSETQ, per germline. This CDR3 is 17 amino acids long. The CDR3 DNA reads as TGCGCCAGCAGCTTGCTTGGAGGCGGGGGGAACACCGGGGAGCTGTTTTTT. Its protein product is CASSLLGGGGNTGELFF.

The rearrangement joins TRBV5-6 to TRBJ2-1, with TRBD2 matching over 8 bases. The CDR3 is 14 amino acids. V lost 1 base and J lost 3; bases outside the gene matches: 0. Germline V gives CDR1 SGHDT, CDR2 YYEEEE. CDR3 sequence (DNA): TGTGCCAGCAGCTTGACTAGCGGCTACAATGAGCAGTTCTTC. Its translation is CASSLTSGYNEQFF.

The V gene is TRBV27, the J gene TRBJ2-7; 7 bases are shared with TRBD2. With 2 bases clipped from V and 5 bases from J, the junction kept 0 bases outside the gene matches. This CDR3 contains 12 residues. Germline V gene lookup returns CDR1 MNHEY and CDR2 SMNVEV (reference sequence). The CDR3, as DNA: TGTGCCAGCAGTTTAGGGGGGGACGAGCAGTACTTC. It specifies CASSLGGDEQYF.

The rearrangement uses TRBV5-5 and TRBJ1-2, with 7 bases fitting TRBD1. Per the germline V gene, CDR1 is SGHKS and CDR2 is YYEKEE (reference sequence). This CDR3 region has 15 residues. The V gene end was trimmed by 0 bases and the J gene end by 8 bases; junction bases not matched to a gene: 10. In nucleotides, the CDR3 is TGTGCCAGCAGCTTGGCCCCGACAGGGATCGGAGGCTACACCTTC. This sequence encodes CASSLAPTGIGGYTF.

This sequence joins TRBV15 and TRBJ2-7; 7 nucleotides line up with TRBD1. V trimming: 4 bases; J trimming: 3 bases; junction bases outside the gene matches: 6. The germline V gene has CDR1 LNHNV and CDR2 YYDKDF (reference sequence). The CDR3 has 14 residues. The CDR3 region is CATSTKTGIYEQYF. The CDR3 nucleotides read TGTGCCACCAGCACTAAGACAGGGATCTACGAGCAGTACTTC.

This clone was recorded a few times. The rearrangement uses TRBV30 and TRBJ1-1, with TRBD1 matching 7 bases. The length of the CDR3 is 14 residues. V shed 5 bases and J 6 bases; nucleotides not matched to a gene: 12. In germline, CDR1 is GTSNPN, CDR2 SVGIG (reference sequence). The CDR3, as DNA: TGTGCCTGGTCCGATGGCAGGGGGGCGGCTGAAGCTTTCTTT. Its protein is CAWSDGRGAAEAFF.

In this sample, this clone turned up a few times. One junction end disagrees with the germline gene, perhaps due to a read error. The chain carries TRBV7-7 and TRBJ2-7; 11 nucleotides align to TRBD2. Germline assignment: CDR1 SSHAT and CDR2 FNYEAQ (reference sequence). The CDR3 sequence is 14 residues long. CDR3 bases: TGTGCTAGCAGCTTAGCGGGAGGGGATTCCGAGCAGTACTTC. It encodes CASSLAGGDSEQYF.

Only one count was recorded for this clone. This chain uses TRBV5-1 with TRBJ2-3; D remains unclear. Trimming cost V 1 base and J 2 bases, with 5 bases left between them. CDR1 and CDR2 from the germline V gene are SGHRS and YFSETQ. CDR3 length: 13 residues. The CDR3 reads CASSLPLTDTQYF. The CDR3 DNA reads as TGCGCCAGCAGCTTGCCCCTCACAGATACGCAGTATTTT.